This TCR beta chain stems from a study of cytomegalovirus exposure and HLA in healthy donors. Researchers ran the PCR with 60 Vbeta and 13 Jbeta primers. Libraries were prepared by immunoSEQ multiplex PCR; TCRdb keeps only in-frame clonotypes and omits some of them. Of more than 65,000 clones in the sample, around 77% are singletons; the top ten hold around a fifth. The CDR3 sequence is 14 residues long. The germline V gene has CDR1 SGDLS and CDR2 YYNGEE. Trimming at V came to 3 bases and at J to 3 bases, leaving 3 bases not matched to a gene. The sequence derives from a woman between 35 and 50 years old in good health and CMV-seropositive. The source material was PBMCs. This chain joins TRBV9 and TRBJ1-1, with 9 positions matching TRBD1. The CDR3 nucleotides are TGTGCCAGCAGCGCCAGACAGGGGGACACTGAAGCTTTCTTT. Amino acid sequence: CASSARQGDTEAFF.